This is a list of T cell receptor beta chains from one sample in a study of cytomegalovirus exposure and HLA in healthy donors. Libraries were prepared by immunoSEQ multiplex PCR; TCRdb keeps only in-frame clonotypes and omits some of them. The table lists 100,000 to 150,000 clones, 80% of them singletons. Sequencing was carried out using PBMCs. These TCRs come from a man in his thirties or forties in good health and CMV-seropositive. CDR3s include the opening cysteine and the closing phenylalanine or tryptophan. A D gene is named only where the DNA matches it firmly. Where a row states a size, it is once, few, many or the class of an expanded clone; other rows omit it.

v_gene	abundance	d_gene	j_gene	CDR3aa	CDR3nt
TRBV7-9	NA	TRBD1	TRBJ2-1	CASSCSPGQGKSCNEQFF	TGTGCCAGCAGCTGTAGCCCGGGACAGGGCAAGTCTTGTAATGAGCAGTTCTTC
TRBV7-9	few	NA	TRBJ1-2	CASSRTALNYGYTF	TGTGCCAGCAGTCGGACAGCACTAAACTATGGCTACACCTTC
TRBV19	NA	NA	TRBJ2-7	CASSIDTGTHEQYF	TGTGCCAGTAGTATAGATACAGGGACACACGAGCAGTACTTC
TRBV18	NA	TRBD1	TRBJ2-7	CASSPTGVRTYEQYF	TGTGCCAGCTCACCCACAGGGGTAAGGACCTACGAGCAGTACTTC
TRBV6-1	NA	TRBD2	TRBJ2-7	CASRGTSGGHYEQYF	TGTGCCAGCAGGGGGACTAGCGGGGGCCACTACGAGCAGTACTTC
TRBV9	NA	TRBD2	TRBJ2-3	CASSALAGAPSTDTQYF	TGTGCCAGCAGCGCCCTAGCGGGGGCTCCTAGCACAGATACGCAGTATTTT
TRBV6-5	NA	NA	TRBJ1-1	CASSYFGSHEAFF	TGTGCCAGCAGTTACTTCGGGAGCCATGAAGCTTTCTTT
TRBV30	NA	TRBD1	TRBJ1-2	CAWSVGTGGGYTF	TGTGCCTGGAGTGTAGGGACAGGGGGGGGCTACACCTTC
TRBV27	NA	TRBD1	TRBJ2-7	CASEGQGAEQYF	TGTGCCAGCGAGGGTCAGGGGGCCGAGCAGTACTTC
TRBV5-1	NA	TRBD1	TRBJ2-1	CASSLRGTGILNEQFF	TGCGCCAGCAGCTTAAGGGGGACAGGAATCCTCAATGAGCAGTTCTTC
TRBV7-9	NA	TRBD1	TRBJ2-7	CASSPLVRGTGPYEQYF	TGTGCCAGCAGCCCATTAGTGAGGGGGACAGGACCCTACGAGCAGTACTTC
TRBV5-8	NA	TRBD1	TRBJ2-7	CASSLVAGDRGDF	TGTGCCAGCAGCTTGGTGGCCGGGGACAGGGGAGACTTC
TRBV19	few	TRBD1	TRBJ1-2	CASSEQGASGYTF	TGTGCCAGTAGTGAACAGGGGGCGTCCGGCTACACCTTC
TRBV29-1	few	NA	TRBJ2-1	CSVKDRYEQFF	TGCAGCGTTAAAGACAGGTATGAGCAGTTCTTC
TRBV19	NA	TRBD1	TRBJ2-1	CASGPRQGIYNEQFF	TGTGCCAGTGGGCCAAGACAGGGGATATACAATGAGCAGTTCTTC
TRBV6-5	once	TRBD1	TRBJ1-1	CASSKTGGTEAFF	TGTGCCAGCAGTAAAACAGGGGGCACTGAAGCTTTCTTT
TRBV5-1	NA	TRBD1	TRBJ1-3	CASSFSGTVENTIYF	TGCGCCAGCAGCTTCTCCGGGACAGTTGAAAACACCATATATTTT
TRBV6-1	once	NA	TRBJ1-1	CASSEKFVFWPAPESYTEAFF	TGTGCCAGCAGCGAAAAATTCGTTTTCTGGCCTGCCCCCGAATCGTACACTGAAGCTTTCTTT
TRBV4-1	NA	TRBD2	TRBJ2-5	CASSQALESSGETQYF	TGCGCCAGCAGCCAAGCCCTGGAGTCTAGCGGGGAGACCCAGTACTTC
TRBV27	NA	NA	TRBJ1-2	CASSFRGNYGYTF	TGTGCCAGCAGTTTCAGAGGGAACTATGGCTACACCTTC
TRBV25-1	once	TRBD1	TRBJ1-6	CASSLGTGGNSPLHF	TGTGCCAGCAGCCTAGGGACAGGGGGAAATTCACCCCTCCACTTT
TRBV9	NA	TRBD1	TRBJ1-1	CASSSLAGGTAFF	TGTGCCAGCAGCTCCCTAGCAGGGGGTACGGCTTTCTTT